The 20 T cell receptor beta chains below all came from one sample that was sequenced in a study of CD8+CD57+ T cells in acquired aplastic anemia. The template used for profiling TCR beta VDJ and CDR3 was genomic DNA. TCRdb redid the calling of the reads with MiXCR, one entry per CDR3 protein. This table holds fewer than 200,000 distinct CDR3 sequences, about three fifths found once. Sequencing input: sorted CD4+, CD8+, or CD8+CD57+ T cells (not recorded which) from PBMCs. These receptors originate from a human donor in good health.

The CDR3 nucleotides are TGTGCCAGCAGTGGACGGGACAATCAGCCCCAGCATTTT. Amino acids: CASSGRDNQPQHF. The chain joins TRBV2 to TRBJ1-5, with D unclear. V dropped 4 bases and J dropped 3 bases, with 7 bases sitting between them. Germline CDR1 is SNHLY and CDR2 is FYNNEI. CDR3 length: 13 residues.

V gene TRBV10-3 combines with J gene TRBJ2-5; 9 bases are shared with TRBD2. The CDR3 has 15 amino acids. Germline V gene data show CDR1 as ENHRY and CDR2 as SYGVKD. J was trimmed by 9 bases and V by 4 bases; bases with no gene match: 12. CDR3 sequence: CAISAVTSGGAAQYF. CDR3 DNA sequence: TGTGCCATCAGTGCGGTGACTAGCGGAGGGGCGGCCCAGTACTTC.

The rearrangement uses TRBV9 and TRBJ2-3; 7 bases are a match to TRBD1. The V gene end was trimmed by 0 bases and the J gene end by 0 bases; junction bases not matched to a gene: 4. CDR1 and CDR2 from the germline V gene are SGDLS and YYNGEE. The CDR3 runs 16 residues. The CDR3 coding sequence is TGTGCCAGCAGCGTAGTCACAGGGGTGAGCACAGATACGCAGTATTTT. Its protein is CASSVVTGVSTDTQYF.

In the case of this clonotype: Germline is not matched at one junction end, which may reflect a read error. The J gene is TRBJ1-4, the V gene TRBV6-6; no clear D gene. CDR3 length: 14 residues. Germline CDR1 MNHNY, CDR2 SVGAGI (reference sequence). CDR3 protein: CASSYEPENERLFF. The CDR3 DNA follows: TGTGCCAGCAGTTACGAGCCGGAGAATGAAAGACTGTTTTTT.

The chain combines TRBV4-1 with TRBJ2-3; weak D call: TRBD1 (6 bases). Per the germline V gene, CDR1 is MGHRA and CDR2 is YSYEKL. V gave up 3 bases and J gave up 0 bases, with 10 bases separating them. This CDR3 has 15 amino acids. The CDR3 nucleotides read TGCGCCAGCAGCCACAGGGGACCTAGCACAGATACGCAGTATTTT. Translating gives CASSHRGPSTDTQYF.

This clonotype came up once. This chain connects TRBV5-1 to TRBJ2-7; TRBD1 aligns across 7 bases. Germline CDR1 and CDR2: SGHRS and YFSETQ. This CDR3 spans 14 amino acids. V trimming: 7 bases; J trimming: 0 bases; junction bases outside the gene matches: 7. CDR3 sequence (DNA): TGCGCCAGCCGACTCAGACAGGGCTCCTACGAGCAGTACTTC. Its protein product is CASRLRQGSYEQYF.

This clonotype was counted only a few times. This sequence joins TRBV20-1 and TRBJ2-1, with 15 bases identical to TRBD2. The V gene end was trimmed by 0 bases and the J gene end by 8 bases; junction bases not matched to a gene: 17. In germline, CDR1 is DFQATT, CDR2 SNEGSKA (reference sequence). The CDR3 runs to 20 residues. This chain's CDR3 is CSARDRGGQRTSGRGDEQFF. The CDR3 region has the DNA TGCAGTGCTAGAGATCGCGGGGGACAACGGACTAGCGGGAGGGGGGATGAGCAGTTCTTC.

This sequence joins TRBV9 and TRBJ1-3, with unresolved D. V was cut by 2 bases and J by 0 bases, with 3 bases left in between. This CDR3 is 13 amino acids long. Germline CDR1 reads SGDLS; CDR2 reads YYNGEE. The CDR3 here is CASSVDSGNTIYF. The CDR3 DNA sequence: TGTGCCAGCAGCGTCGACTCTGGAAACACCATATATTTT.

This clonotype was seen more than once but under ten times. CDR3 in amino acids: CASRPGGADTQYF. CDR3 nucleotides: TGTGCCAGCAGGCCAGGGGGGGCAGATACGCAGTATTTT. The V and J genes are TRBV7-8 and TRBJ2-3, with D perhaps matching TRBD1 or TRBD2 (7 bases each). Trimming cost V 6 bases and J 4 bases, with 11 bases left between them. Germline lookup yields CDR1 SGHVS and CDR2 FQNEAQ. This CDR3 contains 13 residues.

The chain has TRBV20-1 and TRBJ2-5; TRBD2 matches 9 bases. The ends lost 3 bases at V and 5 bases at J; junction bases unmatched: 1. The CDR3 loop spans 12 amino acids. Germline V gene data show CDR1 as DFQATT and CDR2 as SNEGSKA (reference sequence). CDR3 in DNA: TGCAGTGCTAGGGCGGGAGGGGAGACCCAGTACTTC. Translating gives CSARAGGETQYF.

The CDR3 DNA sequence: TGCGCCAGCAGCTTGGCAGGTCACCGACGGACTGAAGCTTTCTTT. Residues: CASSLAGHRRTEAFF. The chain combines TRBV5-1 with TRBJ1-1; D is undetermined. The CDR3 sequence is 15 residues long. CDR1 is SGHRS and CDR2 is YFSETQ in the germline V gene. V lost 0 bases to trimming and J lost 5 bases, with 14 bases between them.

V and J are TRBV24-1 and TRBJ2-7, with 8 positions matching TRBD2. Germline CDR1 KGHDR, CDR2 SFDVKD. CDR3 length: 16 amino acids. Germline trimming cut 3 bases from V and 5 bases from J; bases unmatched to any gene: 11. DNA of the CDR3: TGTGCCACCAGTGATGCGGGCGGGGGGCTAAAGGACGAGCAGTACTTC. This translates into CATSDAGGGLKDEQYF.

About this clonotype itself: Being one base from a much bigger clone, this may be a read error. This rearrangement joins TRBV4-1 to TRBJ1-1; D gene uncertain. The CDR3 sequence is 14 residues long. Trimming pared 2 bases from V and 4 bases from J, leaving 11 bases between. CDR1 MGHRA and CDR2 YSYEKL come from the germline V gene. Here the CDR3 DNA reads TGCGCCAGCAGCCAACCGACCGCGAGCACTGAAGCTTTCTTT. Translated: CASSQPTASTEAFF.

This clonotype came up many times. The J gene is TRBJ1-3, the V gene TRBV9; D may be TRBD1 (5 bases). CDR1 and CDR2 (germline): SGDLS, YYNGEE. CDR3 size: 18 residues. V lost 4 bases to trimming and J lost 2 bases, with 22 bases between them. The CDR3 region is CASSRAPRRESAGNTIYF. The CDR3 bases are TGTGCCAGCAGCAGAGCCCCTCGCAGGGAAAGTGCTGGAAACACCATATATTTT.

The V and J genes are TRBV2 and TRBJ1-4; possible D gene TRBD1, 5 bases. Trimming left V 8 bases short and J 4 bases short, with 11 bases between. The CDR3 consists of 13 residues. CDR1 and CDR2 (germline): SNHLY, FYNNEI. The CDR3 region has the DNA TGTGCCAGCCGGGGGGACTTTAATGAAAAACTGTTTTTT. It yields the protein CASRGDFNEKLFF.

The chain couples TRBV10-3 to TRBJ2-7; no definite D call. CDR3 size: 16 residues. V gave up 0 bases and J gave up 5 bases, with 17 bases separating them. CDR1 is ENHRY, CDR2 SYGVKD, per germline. CDR3 bases: TGTGCCATCAGTGAGTCTATCGGGTTTTCCGGACACGAGCAGTACTTC. This translates into CAISESIGFSGHEQYF.

This clonotype appeared a single time. This rearrangement joins TRBV14 to TRBJ2-6; 10 bases agree with TRBD2. The CDR3 spans 17 residues. V trimming: 4 bases; J trimming: 1 base; junction bases outside the gene matches: 4. The germline CDR1 and CDR2 sequences are SGHDN and FVKESK. CDR3 loop: CASSPGLALSGANVLTF. DNA for the CDR3: TGTGCCAGCAGCCCGGGACTAGCGTTATCTGGGGCCAACGTCCTGACTTTC.

This clonotype occurred many times. The chain has TRBV2 and TRBJ2-7; D might be TRBD1 (6 bases). The CDR3 contains 14 residues. The V end was cut by 5 bases, the J end by 3 bases, with 14 bases between. Looked up from germline, CDR1 is SNHLY and CDR2 is FYNNEI. CDR3 loop: CASSQPTGDYEQYF. CDR3 DNA sequence: TGTGCCAGCAGTCAACCGACAGGTGACTACGAGCAGTACTTC.

V and J are TRBV4-1 and TRBJ1-5; 8 nucleotides match TRBD1. Germline V gives CDR1 MGHRA, CDR2 YSYEKL. The CDR3 length is 16 residues. V was clipped by 2 bases and J by 4 bases; unmatched bases: 7. This chain's CDR3 is CASSQTSGGLNQPQHF. The CDR3 nucleotides read TGCGCCAGCAGCCAAACTTCAGGGGGCCTGAATCAGCCCCAGCATTTT.

The DNA for the CDR3 is TGTGCCACCAGCCCGCGGTCGGGAGATACGCAGTATTTT. Translation gives CATSPRSGDTQYF. J is TRBJ2-3 and V is TRBV24-1; D is unresolved. Trimming took off 7 bases at V and 5 bases at J, with 12 bases between the two ends. Per germline, CDR1 KGHDR and CDR2 SFDVKD. The CDR3 spans 13 residues.